These 3 T cell receptor beta chains originate from one sample sequenced in a study of siplizumab effects on memory and regulatory T cells. The assay was immunoSEQ multiplex PCR, and TCRdb's table has in-frame clones only and misses some. The repertoire consists of tens of thousands of clones, with about 91% occurring once and the leading ten covering more than 1.5%. The sample taken for sequencing was Tregs sorted from blood. The receptors originated from a human donor in good health.

This clone has more than one count but fewer than ten. The junction does not match germline at one end; this may be a read error. The J gene is TRBJ1-2, the V gene TRBV6-5; 7 bases fit TRBD1. The germline CDR1 and CDR2 sequences are MNHEY and SVGAGI. The CDR3 covers 15 residues. CDR3 in DNA: TGTGCCAGCAGTTACTCTCGGACAGGCCTCTATAGCTACACCTTC. Translated, it gives CASSYSRTGLYSYTF.

This clone showed up many times. The rearrangement uses TRBV20-1 and TRBJ2-5; no clear D gene. This CDR3 comprises 10 residues. V lost 4 bases and J lost 5, with 5 bases in between. Per germline, CDR1 DFQATT and CDR2 SNEGSKA (reference sequence). The CDR3 bases are TGCAGTGCTATGGGGGAGACCCAGTACTTC. This gives the protein CSAMGETQYF.

The chain links TRBV10-3 to TRBJ2-3; 8 bases match TRBD2. Germline values: CDR1 ENHRY, CDR2 SYGVKD. Trimming took 4 bases from V and 4 from J; bases not matched to a gene: 7. The CDR3 is made up of 15 amino acids. Here the CDR3 DNA reads TGTGCCATCAGTGGTTCGGGGGGGCCGGCAGATACGCAGTATTTT. Protein: CAISGSGGPADTQYF.